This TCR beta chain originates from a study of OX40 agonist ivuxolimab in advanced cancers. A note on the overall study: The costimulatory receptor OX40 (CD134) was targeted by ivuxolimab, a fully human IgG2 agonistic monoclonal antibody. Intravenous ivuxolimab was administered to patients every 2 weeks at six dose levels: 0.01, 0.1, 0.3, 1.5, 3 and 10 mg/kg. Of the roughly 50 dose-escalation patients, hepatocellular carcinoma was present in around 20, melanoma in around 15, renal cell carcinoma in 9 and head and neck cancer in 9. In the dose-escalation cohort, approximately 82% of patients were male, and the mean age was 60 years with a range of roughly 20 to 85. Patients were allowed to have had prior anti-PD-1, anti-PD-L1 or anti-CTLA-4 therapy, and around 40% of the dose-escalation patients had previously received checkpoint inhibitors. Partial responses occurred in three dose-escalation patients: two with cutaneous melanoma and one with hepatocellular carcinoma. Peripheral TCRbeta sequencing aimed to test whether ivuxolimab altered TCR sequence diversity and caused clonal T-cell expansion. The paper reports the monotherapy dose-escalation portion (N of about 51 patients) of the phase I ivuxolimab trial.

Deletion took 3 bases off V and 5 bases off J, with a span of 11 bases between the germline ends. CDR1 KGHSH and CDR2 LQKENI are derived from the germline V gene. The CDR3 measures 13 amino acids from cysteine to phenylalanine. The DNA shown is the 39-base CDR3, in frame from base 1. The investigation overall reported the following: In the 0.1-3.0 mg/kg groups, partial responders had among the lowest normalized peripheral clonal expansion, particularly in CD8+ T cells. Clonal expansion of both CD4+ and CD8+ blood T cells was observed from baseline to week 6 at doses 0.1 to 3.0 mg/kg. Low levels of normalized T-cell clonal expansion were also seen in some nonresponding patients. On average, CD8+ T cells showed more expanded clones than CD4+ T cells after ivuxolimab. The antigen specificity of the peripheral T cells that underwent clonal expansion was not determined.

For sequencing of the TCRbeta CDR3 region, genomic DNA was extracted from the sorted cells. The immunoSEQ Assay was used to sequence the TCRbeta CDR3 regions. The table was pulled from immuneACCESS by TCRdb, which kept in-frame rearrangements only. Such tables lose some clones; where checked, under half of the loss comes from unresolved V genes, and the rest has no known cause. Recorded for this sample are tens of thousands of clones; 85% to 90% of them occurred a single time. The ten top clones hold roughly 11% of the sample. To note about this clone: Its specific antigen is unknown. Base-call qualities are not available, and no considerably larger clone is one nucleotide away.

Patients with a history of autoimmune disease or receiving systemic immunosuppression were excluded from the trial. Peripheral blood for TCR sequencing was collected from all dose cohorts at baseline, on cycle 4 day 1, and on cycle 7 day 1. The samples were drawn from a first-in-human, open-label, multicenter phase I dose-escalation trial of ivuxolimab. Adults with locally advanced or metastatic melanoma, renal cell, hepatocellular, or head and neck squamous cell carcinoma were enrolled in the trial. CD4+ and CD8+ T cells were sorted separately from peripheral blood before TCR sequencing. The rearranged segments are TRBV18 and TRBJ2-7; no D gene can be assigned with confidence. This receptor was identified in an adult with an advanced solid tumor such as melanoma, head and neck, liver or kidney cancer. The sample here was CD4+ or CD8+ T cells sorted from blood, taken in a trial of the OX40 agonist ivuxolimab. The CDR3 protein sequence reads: CASSPLGEDEQYF. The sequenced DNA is TGTGCCAGCTCACCCCTCGGAGAAGACGAGCAGTACTTC.